Each of the 9 T cell receptor beta chains below was sequenced from the same sample in a study of blood T cell repertoires in COVID-19. Here immunoSEQ multiplex PCR was the method, and the copy in TCRdb shows in-frame clones only, minus some. The sample holds more than 300,000 clones; 88% are singletons and the top ten take approximately 1.2%. The material sequenced was PBMCs or T cells enriched from blood (not recorded which). The receptors originated from a woman aged 18-29 years who had recovered from COVID-19.

The chain links TRBV6-5 to TRBJ1-2; no clear D. Trimming left V 6 bases short and J 0 bases short, with 11 bases between. CDR1 and CDR2 from the germline V gene are MNHEY and SVGAGI. CDR3 size: 14 residues. CDR3 sequence reads: CASRSRVSNYGYTF. The CDR3 nucleotides are TGTGCCAGCAGGAGCCGGGTATCTAACTATGGCTACACCTTC.

This clone was detected only once. The V call is TRBV2, the J call TRBJ2-2; 10 nucleotides line up with TRBD2. Losses at the gene ends were 6 bases for V and 4 bases for J; bases not matched to a gene: 5. This CDR3 is 15 amino acids long. Germline CDR1 and CDR2: SNHLY and FYNNEI. CDR3 loop: CASSPRLAGTGELFF. The CDR3, as DNA: TGTGCCAGCAGCCCAAGACTAGCGGGCACCGGGGAGCTGTTTTTT.

V gene TRBV11-3 combines with J gene TRBJ2-2; perhaps TRBD2 as D (7 bases). Germline V gene lookup returns CDR1 SGHNT and CDR2 YENEEA. The V end was cut by 1 base, the J end by 6 bases, with 12 bases between. This CDR3 comprises 15 residues. CDR3 sequence: CASSLAGGPAGELFF. CDR3 coding DNA: TGTGCCAGCAGCTTAGCCGGGGGGCCGGCCGGGGAGCTGTTTTTT.

V usage is TRBV5-1 and J usage is TRBJ2-2; 11 positions match TRBD2. The CDR3 runs 16 residues. V lost 1 base and J lost 6; bases outside the gene matches: 5. CDR1 and CDR2 (germline): SGHRS, YFSETQ. The CDR3 coding sequence is TGCGCCAGCAGCTTGCCCTTAGCGGGGGGGCCCGGGGAGCTGTTTTTT. Protein sequence: CASSLPLAGGPGELFF.

The rearrangement links TRBV9 to TRBJ1-1; D is ambiguous. CDR3 length equals 13 residues. The germline V gene encodes CDR1 SGDLS and CDR2 YYNGEE. V lost 4 bases and J 6 bases, leaving 13 bases between the germline ends. CDR3 nucleotides: TGTGCCAGCAGCCCCCATGCCAGTCCTGAAGCTTTCTTT. This gives the protein CASSPHASPEAFF.

The V call is TRBV30, the J call TRBJ1-1; weak D call: TRBD1 (6 bases). Germline CDR1 GTSNPN, CDR2 SVGIG (reference sequence). The CDR3 loop spans 13 amino acids. Trimming cost V 3 bases and J 6 bases, with 14 bases left between them. The CDR3 loop is CAWSTTRGAEAFF. The CDR3 DNA reads as TGTGCCTGGAGCACAACCAGGGGCGCTGAAGCTTTCTTT.

The rearrangement joins TRBV5-1 to TRBJ1-3; a possible D gene is TRBD1 (6 bases). V dropped 5 bases and J dropped 0 bases, with 9 bases sitting between them. The CDR3 totals 14 residues. Germline V lookup: CDR1 SGHRS, CDR2 YFSETQ. Written as DNA, the CDR3 is TGCGCCAGCAGGCCGGACAGCTCTGGAAACACCATATATTTT. Protein product: CASRPDSSGNTIYF.

The chain has TRBV6-1 and TRBJ2-1; D is undetermined. The V end lost 0 bases, the J end lost 15 bases, and 15 bases lay between the germline ends. CDR3 size: 13 residues. Germline-derived CDR1 and CDR2 are MNHNS and SASEGT. Here the CDR3 reads CASSEASGRYWFF. The CDR3 DNA follows: TGTGCCAGCAGTGAAGCATCCGGCAGGTATTGGTTCTTC.

The chain combines TRBV5-1 with TRBJ1-3; no reliable D call. Germline V gene data show CDR1 as SGHRS and CDR2 as YFSETQ. The CDR3 extends over 14 amino acids. Between the trimmed V and J ends, which lost 7 bases and 2 bases, there was a span of 13 bases. The CDR3 loop reads CASGEGGTGNTIYF. The CDR3 region has the DNA TGCGCCAGCGGCGAGGGAGGGACTGGAAACACCATATATTTT.